This T cell receptor beta chain was sequenced in a study of shared clonotypes between healthy human individuals. Here immunoSEQ multiplex PCR was the method, and the copy in TCRdb shows in-frame clones only, minus some. The sample lists around 2.1 million clones; about 93% were seen once. The CDR3 covers 11 residues. Trimming took 8 bases from V and 7 from J, leaving 11 bases between them. The germline V gene has CDR1 ENHRY and CDR2 SYGVKD. In the naive CD8 group, cells lacked CD45RO and were positively selected for CCR7, so terminally differentiated effector memory CD45RA+ cells were left out. The gene calls are TRBV10-3 and TRBJ1-1; perhaps TRBD1 as D (5 bases). The specimen sequenced was naive CD8+ T cells from PBMCs. The clonotype originates from a young man in good health. Some clones in this sample may be carry-over from other donors' samples. CDR3 coding DNA: TGTGCCATCGGCACAGGCCTTGAAGCTTTCTTT. As protein: CAIGTGLEAFF.